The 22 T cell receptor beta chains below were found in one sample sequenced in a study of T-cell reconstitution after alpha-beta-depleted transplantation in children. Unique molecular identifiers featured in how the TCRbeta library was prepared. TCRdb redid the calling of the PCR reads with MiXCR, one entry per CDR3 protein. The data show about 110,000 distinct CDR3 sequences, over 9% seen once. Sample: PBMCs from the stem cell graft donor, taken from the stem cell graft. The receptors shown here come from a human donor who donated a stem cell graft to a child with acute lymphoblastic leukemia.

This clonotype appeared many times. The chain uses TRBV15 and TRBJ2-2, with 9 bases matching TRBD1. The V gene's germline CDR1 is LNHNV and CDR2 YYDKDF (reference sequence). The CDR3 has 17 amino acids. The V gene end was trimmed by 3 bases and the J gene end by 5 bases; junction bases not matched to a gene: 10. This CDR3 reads CATSSPPGQGSTGELFF. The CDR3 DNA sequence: TGTGCCACCAGCAGCCCCCCGGGACAGGGATCAACCGGGGAGCTGTTTTTT.

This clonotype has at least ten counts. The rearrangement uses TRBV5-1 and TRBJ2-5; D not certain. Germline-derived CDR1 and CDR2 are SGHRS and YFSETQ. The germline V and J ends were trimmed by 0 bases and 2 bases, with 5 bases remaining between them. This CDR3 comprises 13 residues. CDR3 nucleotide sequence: TGCGCCAGCAGCTTGGGACCACAAGAGACCCAGTACTTC. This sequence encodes CASSLGPQETQYF.

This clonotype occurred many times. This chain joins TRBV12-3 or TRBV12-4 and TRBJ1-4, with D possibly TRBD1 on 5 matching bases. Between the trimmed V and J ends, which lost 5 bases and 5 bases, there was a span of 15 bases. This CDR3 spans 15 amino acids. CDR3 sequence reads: CASSNSGRPNEKLFF. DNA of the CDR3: TGTGCCAGCAGTAACTCGGGACGCCCAAATGAAAAACTGTTTTTT.

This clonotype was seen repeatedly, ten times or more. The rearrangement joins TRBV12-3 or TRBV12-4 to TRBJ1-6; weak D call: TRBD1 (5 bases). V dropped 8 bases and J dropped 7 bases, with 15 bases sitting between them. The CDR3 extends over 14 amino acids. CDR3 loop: CASVLGGKNSPLHF. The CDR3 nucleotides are TGTGCCAGCGTCCTTGGGGGTAAGAATTCACCCCTCCACTTT.

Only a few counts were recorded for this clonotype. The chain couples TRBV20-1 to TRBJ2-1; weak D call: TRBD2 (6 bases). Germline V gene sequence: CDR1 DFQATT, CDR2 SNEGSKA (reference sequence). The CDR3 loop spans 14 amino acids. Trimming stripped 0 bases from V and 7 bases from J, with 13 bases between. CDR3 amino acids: CSARDSAGQNEQFF. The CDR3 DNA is TGCAGTGCTAGAGATTCAGCGGGCCAAAATGAGCAGTTCTTC.

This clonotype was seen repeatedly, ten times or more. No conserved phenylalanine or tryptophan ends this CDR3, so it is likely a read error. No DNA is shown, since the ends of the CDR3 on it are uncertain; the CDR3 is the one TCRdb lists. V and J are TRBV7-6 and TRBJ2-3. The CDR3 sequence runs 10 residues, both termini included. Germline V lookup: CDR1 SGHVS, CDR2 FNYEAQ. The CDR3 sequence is CASSTGDTQY.

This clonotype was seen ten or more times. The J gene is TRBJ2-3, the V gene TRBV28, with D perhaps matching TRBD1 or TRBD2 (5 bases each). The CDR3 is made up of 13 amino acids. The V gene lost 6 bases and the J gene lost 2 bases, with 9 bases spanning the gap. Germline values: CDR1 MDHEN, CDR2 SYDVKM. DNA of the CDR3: TGTGCCAGCAGCTGGGACCTCACAGATACGCAGTATTTT. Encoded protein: CASSWDLTDTQYF. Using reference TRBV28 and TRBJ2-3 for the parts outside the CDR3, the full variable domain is DVKVTQSSRYLVKRTGEKVFLECVQDMDHENMFWYRQDPGLGLRLIYFSYDVKMKEKGDIPEGYSVSREKKERFSLILESASTNQTSMYLCASSWDLTDTQYFGPGTRLTVL.

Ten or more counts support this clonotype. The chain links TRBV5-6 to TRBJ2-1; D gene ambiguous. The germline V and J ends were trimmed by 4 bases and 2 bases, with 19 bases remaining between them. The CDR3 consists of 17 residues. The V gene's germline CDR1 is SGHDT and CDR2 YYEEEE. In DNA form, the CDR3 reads TGTGCCAGCAGCCGTGGAAGCGACCATCCGGCCTACAATGAGCAGTTCTTC. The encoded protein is CASSRGSDHPAYNEQFF.

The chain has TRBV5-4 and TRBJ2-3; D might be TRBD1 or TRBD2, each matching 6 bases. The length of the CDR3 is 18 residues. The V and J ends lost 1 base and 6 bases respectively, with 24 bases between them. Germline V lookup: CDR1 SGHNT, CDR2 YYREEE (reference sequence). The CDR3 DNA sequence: TGTGCCAGCAGCTTGTACGGGGGCGGAGAGATTGGGGTCGATACGCAGTATTTT. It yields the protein CASSLYGGGEIGVDTQYF.

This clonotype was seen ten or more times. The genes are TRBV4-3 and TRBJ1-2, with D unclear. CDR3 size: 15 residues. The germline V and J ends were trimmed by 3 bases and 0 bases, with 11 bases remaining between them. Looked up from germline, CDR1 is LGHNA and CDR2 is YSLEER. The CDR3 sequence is CASSQHRSSNYGYTF. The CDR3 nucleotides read TGCGCCAGCAGCCAGCACCGGTCTTCTAACTATGGCTACACCTTC.

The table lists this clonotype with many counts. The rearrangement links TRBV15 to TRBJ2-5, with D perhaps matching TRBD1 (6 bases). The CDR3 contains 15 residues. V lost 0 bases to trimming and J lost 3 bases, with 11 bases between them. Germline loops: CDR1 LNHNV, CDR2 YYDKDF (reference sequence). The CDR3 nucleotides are TGTGCCACCAGCAGAGAAAGTTCAGGGGAAGAGACCCAGTACTTC. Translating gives CATSRESSGEETQYF.

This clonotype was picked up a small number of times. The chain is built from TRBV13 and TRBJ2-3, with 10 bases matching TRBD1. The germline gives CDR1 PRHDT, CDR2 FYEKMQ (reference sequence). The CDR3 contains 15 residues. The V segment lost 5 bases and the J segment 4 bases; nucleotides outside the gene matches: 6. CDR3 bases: TGTGCCAGCAGCACCCGGGACAGGGGCGCAGATACGCAGTATTTT. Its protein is CASSTRDRGADTQYF.

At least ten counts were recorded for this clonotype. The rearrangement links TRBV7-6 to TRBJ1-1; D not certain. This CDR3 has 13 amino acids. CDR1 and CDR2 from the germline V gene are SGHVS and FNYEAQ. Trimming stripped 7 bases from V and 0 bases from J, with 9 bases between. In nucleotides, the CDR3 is TGTGCCAGCAAGAAGGGAATGAACACTGAAGCTTTCTTT. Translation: CASKKGMNTEAFF.

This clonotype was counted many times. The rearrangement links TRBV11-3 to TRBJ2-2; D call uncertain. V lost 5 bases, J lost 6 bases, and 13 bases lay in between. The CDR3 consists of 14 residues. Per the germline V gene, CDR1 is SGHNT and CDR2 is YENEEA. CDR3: CASSPDPLAGELFF. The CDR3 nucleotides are TGTGCCAGCAGCCCGGACCCGCTCGCCGGGGAGCTGTTTTTT.

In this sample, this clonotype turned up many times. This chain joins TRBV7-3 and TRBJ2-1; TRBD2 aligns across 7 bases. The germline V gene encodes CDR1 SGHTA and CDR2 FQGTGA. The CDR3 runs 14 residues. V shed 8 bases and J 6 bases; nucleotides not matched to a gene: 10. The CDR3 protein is CASSAGEVGNEQFF. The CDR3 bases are TGTGCCAGCTCGGCGGGAGAAGTCGGCAATGAGCAGTTCTTC.

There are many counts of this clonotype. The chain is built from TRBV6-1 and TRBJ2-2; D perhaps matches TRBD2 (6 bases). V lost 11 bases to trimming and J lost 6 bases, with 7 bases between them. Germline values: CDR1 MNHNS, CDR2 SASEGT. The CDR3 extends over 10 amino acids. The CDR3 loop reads CAGGPGELFF. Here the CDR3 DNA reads TGTGCCGGAGGGCCCGGGGAGCTGTTTTTT.

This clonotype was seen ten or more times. The CDR3 DNA is TGTGCCAGCAGCCCGCTTACAACTAGGACCTCTTCCGAGCAGTACTTC. It translates to CASSPLTTRTSSEQYF. J is TRBJ2-7 and V is TRBV7-9, with D perhaps TRBD2 (5 bases). There are 16 residues in the CDR3. The V end was cut by 5 bases, the J end by 6 bases, with 23 bases between. Germline lookup yields CDR1 SEHNR and CDR2 FQNEAQ (reference sequence).

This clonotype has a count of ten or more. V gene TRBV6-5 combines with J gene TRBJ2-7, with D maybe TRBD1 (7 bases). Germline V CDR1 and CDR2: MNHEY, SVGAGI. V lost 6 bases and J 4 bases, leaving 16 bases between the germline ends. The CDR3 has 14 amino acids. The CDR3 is CASRQNRGGYEQYF. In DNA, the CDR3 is TGTGCCAGCAGACAGAACAGGGGAGGTTACGAGCAGTACTTC.

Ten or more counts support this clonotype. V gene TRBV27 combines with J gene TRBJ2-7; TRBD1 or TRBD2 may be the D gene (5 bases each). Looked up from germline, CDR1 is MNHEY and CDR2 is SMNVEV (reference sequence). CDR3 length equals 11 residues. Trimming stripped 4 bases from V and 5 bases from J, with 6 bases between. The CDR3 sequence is CASSWGNEQYF. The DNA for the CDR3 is TGTGCCAGCAGTTGGGGGAACGAGCAGTACTTC.

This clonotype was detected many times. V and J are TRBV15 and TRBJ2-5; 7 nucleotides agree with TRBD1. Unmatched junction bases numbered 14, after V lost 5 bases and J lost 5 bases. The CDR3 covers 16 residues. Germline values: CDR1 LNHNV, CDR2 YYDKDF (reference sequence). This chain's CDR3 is CATSRLTGRFLETQYF. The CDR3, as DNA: TGTGCCACCAGCCGCTTGACAGGGCGGTTTTTGGAGACCCAGTACTTC.

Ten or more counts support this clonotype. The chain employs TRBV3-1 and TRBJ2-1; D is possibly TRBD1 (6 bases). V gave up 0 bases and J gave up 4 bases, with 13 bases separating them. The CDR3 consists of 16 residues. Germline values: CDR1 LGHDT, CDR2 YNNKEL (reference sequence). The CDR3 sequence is CASSQDPSGAYNEQFF. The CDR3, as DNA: TGTGCCAGCAGCCAAGACCCATCAGGGGCGTACAATGAGCAGTTCTTC.

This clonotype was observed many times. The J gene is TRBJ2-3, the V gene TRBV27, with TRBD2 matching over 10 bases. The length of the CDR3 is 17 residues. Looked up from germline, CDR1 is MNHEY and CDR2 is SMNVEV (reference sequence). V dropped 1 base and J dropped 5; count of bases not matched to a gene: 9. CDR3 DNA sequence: TGTGCCAGCAGTTTATTTAGCGGGGGGCCCGCCCAAGATACGCAGTATTTT. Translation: CASSLFSGGPAQDTQYF.